What follows are 9 T cell receptor beta chains derived from one specimen sequenced in a study of Tregs in tolerant kidney transplant recipients. TCRdb's copy holds only in-frame clones and misses some; the assay was immunoSEQ multiplex PCR. The sample consists of roughly 250,000 clones, more than 65% of them appearing once. Sequenced sample: CD4+ T cells from blood. Receptor source: a human donor in good health.

With regard to this clone: An end of the junction differs from the germline gene, which may be a read error. The rearrangement uses TRBV4-2 and TRBJ1-1, with D possibly matching TRBD1 (6 bases). This CDR3 contains 14 residues. Germline CDR1 reads LGHNA; CDR2 reads YNFKEQ. The CDR3 DNA sequence: TGTGCCAGCATCCAAGATACGGGGGGGCTTATAGCTTTCTTT. Amino acid sequence: CASIQDTGGLIAFF.

The gene calls are TRBV30 and TRBJ2-3; D possibly matches TRBD1 or TRBD2 (5 bases each). Trimming stripped 2 bases from V and 9 bases from J, with 15 bases between. The CDR3 loop spans 13 amino acids. Germline CDR1 reads GTSNPN; CDR2 reads SVGIG (reference sequence). The CDR3 loop reads CAWSTGPLGTQYF. CDR3 nucleotide sequence: TGTGCCTGGAGTACGGGACCTTTAGGGACGCAGTATTTT.

This chain links TRBV5-4 with TRBJ2-7, with D uncertain. Per germline, CDR1 SGHNT and CDR2 YYREEE (reference sequence). Trimming took 0 bases from V and 2 from J, leaving 6 bases between them. The CDR3 is 13 residues long. The CDR3 sequence: CASSLDGPYEQYF. In DNA, the CDR3 is TGTGCCAGCAGCTTGGACGGTCCCTACGAGCAGTACTTC.

This clone was recorded once. The V gene is TRBV15, the J gene TRBJ1-3, with unresolved D. Trimming cost V 4 bases and J 4 bases, with 11 bases left between them. Germline V gene sequence: CDR1 LNHNV, CDR2 YYDKDF (reference sequence). The CDR3 has 14 residues. CDR3: CATSMKPNGNTIYF. The CDR3 region has the DNA TGTGCCACCAGCATGAAACCAAACGGAAACACCATATATTTT. The full variable domain, completed using reference TRBV15 and TRBJ1-3, is DAMVIQNPRYQVTQFGKPVTLSCSQTLNHNVMYWYQQKSSQAPKLLFHYYDKDFNNEADTPDNFQSRRPNTSFCFLDIRSPGLGDTAMYLCATSMKPNGNTIYFGEGSWLTVV.

This chain connects TRBV19 to TRBJ2-4; TRBD2 matches 13 bases. V lost 0 bases, J lost 3 bases, and 14 bases stayed unmatched. The CDR3 has 21 amino acids. Germline V lookup: CDR1 LNHDA, CDR2 SQIVND (reference sequence). The CDR3 nucleotides are TGTGCCAGTAGTATAGATCCCCCCACTAGCGGGAGGGCCGAAGGCAAAAACATTCAGTACTTC. It translates to CASSIDPPTSGRAEGKNIQYF.

The chain joins TRBV19 to TRBJ2-5; possibly TRBD1 for D (5 bases). Germline loops: CDR1 LNHDA, CDR2 SQIVND (reference sequence). The CDR3 runs to 14 residues. The ends were cut back, 5 bases at V and 1 base at J, with 11 bases in the middle. The CDR3 DNA sequence: TGTGCCAGTAGTCGCAGGGTACCCCAAGAGACCCAGTACTTC. It specifies CASSRRVPQETQYF.

The J gene is TRBJ2-1, the V gene TRBV27, with D perhaps matching TRBD1 (6 bases). The V gene's germline CDR1 is MNHEY and CDR2 SMNVEV (reference sequence). V lost 3 bases to trimming and J lost 7 bases, with 7 bases between them. The CDR3 runs to 12 residues. CDR3 amino acids: CASSLRGNEQFF. For the CDR3, the DNA is TGTGCCAGCAGTTTGAGGGGGAATGAGCAGTTCTTC.

The CDR3 here is CASSSGSEYEQYF. CDR3 nucleotides: TGTGCCAGCAGCTCGGGATCAGAATACGAGCAGTACTTC. The gene calls are TRBV11-3 and TRBJ2-7, with a weak D call TRBD2 (5 bases). This CDR3 is 13 amino acids long. Germline assignment: CDR1 SGHNT and CDR2 YENEEA. The V and J ends lost 4 bases and 4 bases respectively, with 11 bases between them.

This chain joins TRBV4-1 and TRBJ2-1, with TRBD1 matching 9 bases. The CDR3 extends over 15 amino acids. With V trimmed by 4 bases and J by 3 bases, 4 bases remained unmatched. The germline V gene encodes CDR1 MGHRA and CDR2 YSYEKL. The CDR3 region is CASSPRQGVYNEQFF. Written as DNA, the CDR3 is TGCGCCAGCAGCCCTCGACAGGGGGTCTACAATGAGCAGTTCTTC.